The 5 T cell receptor beta chains below were found in one sample sequenced in a study of T cells expressing NK-cell markers. TCRdb reprocessed the 5' RACE reads; each CDR3 protein has one entry and no DNA is given. The table lists 400,000 to 550,000 distinct CDR3 sequences. The sequencing sample was made of blood T cells: a sorted CD56 or NKG2C T cell subset, CD4+ or CD8+ T cells, or bulk PBMC T cells (not recorded which). The receptors derive from a woman between 18 and 69 years old in good health.

The rearrangement uses TRBV28 and TRBJ1-2; lacking DNA, the TRBD1 call made by TCRdb goes unchecked. Germline V gives CDR1 MDHEN, CDR2 SYDVKM. The CDR3 loop spans 15 amino acids. CDR3 loop: CASSRDVKGMLRYTF.

The rearrangement joins TRBV29-1 to TRBJ1-1. There are 11 residues in the CDR3. Germline-derived CDR1 and CDR2 are SQVTM and ANQGSEA. The CDR3 region is CSVQLNTEAFF.

The chain couples TRBV27 to TRBJ2-6. The CDR3 spans 15 residues. The V gene's germline CDR1 is MNHEY and CDR2 SMNVEV (reference sequence). CDR3 loop: CASSLTAAGANVLTF.

V usage is TRBV12-3 or TRBV12-4 and J usage is TRBJ1-6; checking the TCRdb D call of TRBD1 is not possible without DNA. The length of the CDR3 is 15 residues. This chain's CDR3 is CASSPGRTSNSPLHF.

The chain recombines TRBV6-1 with TRBJ1-5. Germline V gene data show CDR1 as MNHNS and CDR2 as SASEGT. The CDR3 has 12 residues. The CDR3 here is CASEASNQPQHF.